This passage covers 23 T cell receptor beta chains from one sample sequenced in a study of blood T cell repertoires in COVID-19. TCRdb's table, derived via immunoSEQ multiplex PCR, lists solely in-frame clones and lacks some. The sample gives hundreds of thousands of clones, about 88% of which show up once; 1.4% to 1.5% is in the top ten. The specimen sequenced was PBMCs or T cells enriched from blood (not recorded which). Receptor source: a woman in her late teens or twenties who had been exposed to COVID-19.

The gene calls are TRBV27 and TRBJ1-2; 9 nucleotides match TRBD1. J lost 2 bases, V lost 6 bases, and 4 bases had no gene match. CDR1 and CDR2 (germline): MNHEY, SMNVEV (reference sequence). The CDR3 totals 14 residues. The CDR3 protein is CASREQGANYGYTF. CDR3 sequence (DNA): TGTGCCAGCAGGGAACAGGGGGCAAACTATGGCTACACCTTC.

This sequence joins TRBV7-2 and TRBJ2-7; 12 bases fit TRBD1. In germline, CDR1 is SGHTA, CDR2 FQGNSA. Losses at the gene ends were 7 bases for V and 7 bases for J; bases not matched to a gene: 8. This CDR3 region has 14 residues. In nucleotides, the CDR3 is TGTGCCAGCAACCTGGGACAGGGGGCGGGGGAGCAGTACTTC. The encoded protein is CASNLGQGAGEQYF. Using reference TRBV7-2 and TRBJ2-7 for the parts outside the CDR3, the full variable domain is GAGVSQSPSNKVTEKGKDVELRCDPISGHTALYWYRQSLGQGLEFLIYFQGNSAPDKSGLPSDRFSAERTGGSVSTLTIQRTQQEDSAVYLCASNLGQGAGEQYFGPGTRLTVT.

The chain uses TRBV5-8 and TRBJ1-2; 7 nucleotides line up with TRBD1. From germline, CDR1 is SGHTS and CDR2 YDEGEE. The CDR3 sequence is 15 residues long. V was clipped by 0 bases and J by 3 bases; unmatched bases: 5. The CDR3 DNA sequence: TGTGCCAGCAGCTTGGTGACAGGGCTATACTATGGCTACACCTTC. This encodes CASSLVTGLYYGYTF.

The chain joins TRBV5-1 to TRBJ1-2; TRBD1 matches 7 bases. Germline CDR1 is SGHRS and CDR2 is YFSETQ. The CDR3 runs 15 residues. Trimming cost V 4 bases and J 5 bases; bases outside gene matches: 11. DNA for the CDR3: TGCGCCAGCAGCCCCAATTACGGACAGGCTTATGGCTACACCTTC. Encoded protein: CASSPNYGQAYGYTF.

The chain uses TRBV28 and TRBJ1-6; 7 positions match TRBD1. J gave up 14 bases and V 2 bases, and 6 bases lay outside the gene matches. Germline V CDR1 and CDR2: MDHEN, SYDVKM. The CDR3 extends over 13 amino acids. The CDR3 sequence: CASSLETGSALHF. DNA of the CDR3: TGTGCCAGCAGTTTAGAGACAGGGTCGGCCCTCCACTTT.

The V call is TRBV7-8, the J call TRBJ2-5; D is unresolved. CDR3 size: 12 residues. Germline CDR1 reads SGHVS; CDR2 reads FQNEAQ. V was pared by 3 bases and J by 5 bases, with 7 bases between. CDR3 in amino acids: CASSLIQETQYF. The DNA of the CDR3 is TGTGCCAGCAGCTTGATTCAGGAGACCCAGTACTTC.

This sequence joins TRBV20-1 and TRBJ1-2, with D uncertain. Germline lookup yields CDR1 DFQATT and CDR2 SNEGSKA (reference sequence). The CDR3 spans 11 residues. Trimming took 6 bases from V and 8 from J, leaving 13 bases between them. CDR3 in DNA: TGCAGTGCCTACGGGGTCGACGGCTACACCTTC. Its translation is CSAYGVDGYTF.

The chain recombines TRBV11-1 with TRBJ1-1; unclear D gene. This CDR3 is built from 15 residues. Germline CDR1 reads SGHAT; CDR2 reads FQDESV (reference sequence). Deletions cut 0 bases from V and 2 bases from J, with 10 bases between. The CDR3 sequence is CASSLAISANTEAFF. The CDR3 region has the DNA TGTGCCAGCAGCTTAGCGATCAGTGCAAACACTGAAGCTTTCTTT.

The V and J genes are TRBV19 and TRBJ1-4; 8 bases are a match to TRBD1. V shed 5 bases, J shed 14 bases, and the junction held 10 bases outside the gene matches. Germline CDR1 LNHDA, CDR2 SQIVND (reference sequence). The CDR3 contains 13 residues. Written as DNA, the CDR3 is TGTGCCAGTAGTGCCTCCGGGACAGGACGGCTGTTTTTT. Protein product: CASSASGTGRLFF.

The chain is built from TRBV9 and TRBJ2-5; 7 nucleotides align to TRBD2. The CDR3 totals 18 residues. V was clipped by 0 bases and J by 4 bases; unmatched bases: 15. Germline values: CDR1 SGDLS, CDR2 YYNGEE. The CDR3 sequence: CASSVEGGGYQLTETQYF. The CDR3 coding sequence is TGTGCCAGCAGCGTAGAGGGCGGGGGTTACCAGCTTACAGAGACCCAGTACTTC.

The CDR3 loop is CSVDRGNEQYF. CDR3 nucleotides: TGCAGCGTTGACAGGGGAAACGAGCAGTACTTC. The rearrangement uses TRBV29-1 and TRBJ2-7; perhaps TRBD1 as D (6 bases). Trimming removed 3 bases at V and 5 bases at J, with 8 bases between. The CDR3 contains 11 residues. CDR1 SQVTM and CDR2 ANQGSEA come from the germline V gene.

The chain links TRBV4-3 to TRBJ1-1, with 7 positions matching TRBD1. Trimming at V came to 1 base and at J to 0 bases, leaving 5 bases not matched to a gene. Germline assignment: CDR1 LGHNA and CDR2 YSLEER. The CDR3 has 16 residues. CDR3 sequence (DNA): TGCGCCAGCAGCCAAGTTCAGGGGGTCATGAACACTGAAGCTTTCTTT. Translated, it gives CASSQVQGVMNTEAFF.

Only one count was recorded for this clone. The genes are TRBV18 and TRBJ1-2; TRBD1 might be the D (5 bases). Trimming cost V 3 bases and J 4 bases, with 18 bases left between them. Germline CDR1 and CDR2: KGHSH and LQKENI. CDR3 length: 16 amino acids. CDR3 in amino acids: CASSPNADTSGYGYTF. CDR3 in DNA: TGTGCCAGCTCACCGAACGCGGACACCTCGGGCTATGGCTACACCTTC.

The V and J genes are TRBV27 and TRBJ2-2, with 9 nucleotides matching TRBD2. Germline CDR1 and CDR2: MNHEY and SMNVEV (reference sequence). V lost 2 bases, J lost 10 bases, and 5 bases stayed unmatched. This CDR3 is 14 amino acids long. In DNA form, the CDR3 reads TGTGCCAGCAGTTTACGGGCGGGGGGGTTGGAGCTGTTTTTT. Amino acids: CASSLRAGGLELFF.

This chain uses TRBV18 with TRBJ2-3, with 10 positions matching TRBD2. Per the germline V gene, CDR1 is KGHSH and CDR2 is LQKENI. J was trimmed by 3 bases and V by 3 bases; bases with no gene match: 9. This CDR3 region has 17 residues. The CDR3 DNA sequence: TGTGCCAGCTCACCCCTCGATACTAGCGGGGAAACAGATACGCAGTATTTT. Protein product: CASSPLDTSGETDTQYF.

The CDR3 here is CASSSRAGGRPYEQYF. For the CDR3, the DNA is TGTGCCAGCAGTTCCCGAGCGGGAGGGCGCCCATACGAGCAGTACTTC. The chain has TRBV28 and TRBJ2-7, with 10 bases lining up with TRBD2. Per the germline V gene, CDR1 is MDHEN and CDR2 is SYDVKM. Trimming removed 4 bases from V and 4 bases from J; junction bases left unmatched: 10. The CDR3 runs 16 residues.

CDR3 residues: CASSRDRTGELFF. CDR3 sequence (DNA): TGTGCCAGCAGCCGCGACAGGACCGGGGAGCTGTTTTTT. V is TRBV6-4 and J is TRBJ2-2; tentatively, D is TRBD1 (6 bases). This CDR3 spans 13 amino acids. Germline CDR1 and CDR2: MRHNA and SNTAGT. V lost 6 bases, J lost 5 bases, and 10 bases lay in between.

In DNA form, the CDR3 reads TGTGCCAGCAGTTTAAGTCGCGATGAGCAGTTCTTC. Translation gives CASSLSRDEQFF. This chain connects TRBV28 to TRBJ2-1, with no clear D. This CDR3 comprises 12 residues. Germline lookup yields CDR1 MDHEN and CDR2 SYDVKM. V was shortened by 2 bases and J by 8 bases, with 7 bases between the two germline ends.

The chain combines TRBV29-1 with TRBJ2-3; TRBD2 is a possible D gene (6 bases). The length of the CDR3 is 15 residues. CDR1 SQVTM and CDR2 ANQGSEA come from the germline V gene. V was shortened by 7 bases and J by 5 bases, with 22 bases between the two germline ends. CDR3 region: CSAPVGAGPGDTQYF. The CDR3 DNA reads TGCAGCGCCCCGGTTGGGGCGGGACCGGGAGATACGCAGTATTTT.

This chain connects TRBV6-5 to TRBJ2-1; 7 nucleotides match TRBD2. The CDR3 sequence is 15 residues long. Germline lookup yields CDR1 MNHEY and CDR2 SVGAGI. Trimming removed 0 bases from V and 8 bases from J; junction bases left unmatched: 7. CDR3 loop: CASSYSSGPGDEQFF. Written as DNA, the CDR3 is TGTGCCAGCAGTTACTCTAGCGGGCCTGGGGATGAGCAGTTCTTC.

This chain's CDR3 is CAISESGGLGEKLFF. In DNA form, the CDR3 reads TGTGCCATCAGTGAGTCGGGGGGATTGGGTGAAAAACTGTTTTTT. The chain is built from TRBV10-3 and TRBJ1-4; D may be TRBD1 (5 bases). Trimming cost V 0 bases and J 7 bases, with 12 bases left between them. Germline loops: CDR1 ENHRY, CDR2 SYGVKD. The length of the CDR3 is 15 residues.

The chain carries TRBV4-1 and TRBJ2-7, with a tentative D call TRBD2 (5 bases). The CDR3 totals 11 residues. The germline CDR1 and CDR2 sequences are MGHRA and YSYEKL. The germline V and J ends were trimmed by 5 bases and 6 bases, with 8 bases remaining between them. CDR3 nucleotide sequence: TGCGCCAGCAGCGACTACGGCGAGCAGTACTTC. Its translation: CASSDYGEQYF.

This chain uses TRBV7-9 with TRBJ2-7, with 8 nucleotides matching TRBD1. The CDR3 consists of 14 residues. V was pared by 5 bases and J by 2 bases, with 5 bases of the junction left unmatched. Germline V gives CDR1 SEHNR, CDR2 FQNEAQ (reference sequence). The CDR3 reads CASSTRTGTYEQYF. CDR3 bases: TGTGCCAGCAGCACCCGGACAGGGACCTACGAGCAGTACTTC.